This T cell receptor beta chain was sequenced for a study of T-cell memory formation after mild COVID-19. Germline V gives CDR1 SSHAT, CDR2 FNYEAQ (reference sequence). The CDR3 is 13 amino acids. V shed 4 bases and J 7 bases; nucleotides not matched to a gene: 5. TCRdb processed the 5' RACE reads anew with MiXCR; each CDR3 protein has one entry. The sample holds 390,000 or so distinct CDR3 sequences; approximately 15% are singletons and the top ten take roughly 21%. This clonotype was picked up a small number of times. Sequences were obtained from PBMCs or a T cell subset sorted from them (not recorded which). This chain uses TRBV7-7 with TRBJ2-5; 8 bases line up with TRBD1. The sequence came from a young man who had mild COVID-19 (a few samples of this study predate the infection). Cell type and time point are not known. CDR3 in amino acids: CASSSDRDGTQYF. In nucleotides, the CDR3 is TGTGCCAGCAGCTCGGACAGGGACGGGACCCAGTACTTC.